The 21 T cell receptor beta chains reported below all come from one sample, sequenced in a study of PD-1 blockade in classical Hodgkin lymphoma. Clones were sequenced by immunoSEQ multiplex PCR, and TCRdb holds only the in-frame ones, with some missing. This table holds some 15,000 clones, about 89% found once. Specified time point: cycle 4 day 1 (C4D1), after 5 to 7 weeks of nivolumab. All the patients suffered relapse after autologous stem cell transplantation, and brentuximab vedotin exposure differed. PBMCs, once thawed, yielded CD8+ T cells isolated by magnetic negative selection. The sequencing used CD8+ T cells from blood, collected before the fourth cycle of nivolumab. The receptors come from a human donor with classical Hodgkin lymphoma.

This rearrangement joins TRBV9 to TRBJ1-3; tentative D call: TRBD1 (6 bases). With 4 bases removed from V and 3 bases from J, the gap between germline ends came to 14 bases. CDR3 length: 15 amino acids. The germline V gene has CDR1 SGDLS and CDR2 YYNGEE. The CDR3 reads CASSPDRLNGNTIYF. CDR3 DNA sequence: TGTGCCAGCAGCCCAGACAGGCTCAATGGAAACACCATATATTTT. Based on the CDR3 plus reference TRBV9 and TRBJ1-3, the full variable domain is DSGVTQTPKHLITATGQRVTLRCSPRSGDLSVYWYQQSLDQGLQFLIQYYNGEERAKGNILERFSAQQFPDLHSELNLSSLELGDSALYFCASSPDRLNGNTIYFGEGSWLTVV.

The J gene is TRBJ1-1, the V gene TRBV28, with D tentatively TRBD1 (6 bases). The germline V gene has CDR1 MDHEN and CDR2 SYDVKM. V was shortened by 4 bases and J by 1 base, with 16 bases between the two germline ends. The CDR3 is 16 amino acids. CDR3 loop: CASSYTGRGRNTEAFF. CDR3 nucleotide sequence: TGTGCCAGCAGTTATACAGGGCGGGGTAGGAACACTGAAGCTTTCTTT.

This clone was detected once. The gene calls are TRBV16 and TRBJ1-5, with TRBD1 matching over 10 bases. Trimming cost V 0 bases and J 4 bases; bases outside gene matches: 3. The CDR3 sequence is 16 residues long. Germline CDR1 reads KGHSY; CDR2 reads FQNENV. CDR3 sequence: CASSQSGTGDNQPQHF. CDR3 in DNA: TGTGCCAGCAGCCAATCTGGGACAGGGGATAATCAGCCCCAGCATTTT.

The chain couples TRBV27 to TRBJ2-2, with 8 bases lining up with TRBD2. CDR1 MNHEY and CDR2 SMNVEV come from the germline V gene (reference sequence). V was clipped by 4 bases and J by 4 bases; unmatched bases: 8. The CDR3 is made up of 16 amino acids. The CDR3 loop is CASSSKAGELTGELFF. The DNA of the CDR3 is TGTGCCAGCAGTTCGAAAGCGGGGGAGCTCACCGGGGAGCTGTTTTTT.

The chain employs TRBV7-9 and TRBJ2-7, with TRBD1 matching 8 bases. The germline V gene encodes CDR1 SEHNR and CDR2 FQNEAQ (reference sequence). J gave up 4 bases and V 5 bases, and 7 bases lay outside the gene matches. The length of the CDR3 is 14 residues. The CDR3: CASSHRDRPYEQYF. The DNA for the CDR3 is TGTGCCAGCAGCCACCGGGACAGGCCTTACGAGCAGTACTTC.

The rearrangement uses TRBV29-1 and TRBJ2-7; 10 bases line up with TRBD2. Germline assignment: CDR1 SQVTM and CDR2 ANQGSEA. V dropped 6 bases and J dropped 4; count of bases not matched to a gene: 15. This CDR3 comprises 16 residues. CDR3 amino acids: CSVTRGSSGRTYEQYF. Here the CDR3 DNA reads TGCAGCGTAACTCGAGGATCTAGCGGGAGAACATACGAGCAGTACTTC.

This clone was seen just once. The J gene is TRBJ2-2, the V gene TRBV27; no firm D call. The ends were cut back, 0 bases at V and 4 bases at J, with 6 bases in the middle. Germline CDR1 MNHEY, CDR2 SMNVEV (reference sequence). This CDR3 region has 14 residues. CDR3 DNA sequence: TGTGCCAGCAGTTTATCGGCCGGCACCGGGGAGCTGTTTTTT. Protein: CASSLSAGTGELFF.

The chain links TRBV27 to TRBJ1-3; D not resolved. In germline, CDR1 is MNHEY, CDR2 SMNVEV (reference sequence). The CDR3 extends over 14 amino acids. The V end lost 2 bases, the J end lost 2 bases, and 7 bases lay between the germline ends. This CDR3 is CASSLGGAGNTIYF. The CDR3 nucleotides read TGTGCCAGCAGTTTAGGCGGGGCTGGAAACACCATATATTTT.

The chain carries TRBV28 and TRBJ2-2; D is unclear. CDR3 size: 16 residues. V lost 5 bases and J 5 bases, leaving 18 bases between the germline ends. Germline CDR1 reads MDHEN; CDR2 reads SYDVKM. Written as DNA, the CDR3 is TGTGCCAGCAGTCCCGACCCCCTACTGGAAACCGGGGAGCTGTTTTTT. Translating gives CASSPDPLLETGELFF.

This chain joins TRBV7-2 and TRBJ2-7; 9 bases map to TRBD1. Per the germline V gene, CDR1 is SGHTA and CDR2 is FQGNSA. Germline trimming cut 3 bases from V and 5 bases from J; bases unmatched to any gene: 20. There are 19 residues in the CDR3. Here the CDR3 reads CASSFEAESGTGIWDEQYF. The DNA for the CDR3 is TGTGCCAGCAGCTTTGAGGCCGAGTCCGGGACAGGGATCTGGGACGAGCAGTACTTC. Based on the CDR3 plus reference TRBV7-2 and TRBJ2-7, the full variable domain is GAGVSQSPSNKVTEKGKDVELRCDPISGHTALYWYRQSLGQGLEFLIYFQGNSAPDKSGLPSDRFSAERTGGSVSTLTIQRTQQEDSAVYLCASSFEAESGTGIWDEQYFGPGTRLTVT.

The chain couples TRBV7-6 to TRBJ2-2; D remains ambiguous. This CDR3 has 13 amino acids. Germline assignment: CDR1 SGHVS and CDR2 FNYEAQ. V was pared by 1 base and J by 9 bases, with 9 bases between. CDR3 in amino acids: CASSLGYNRELFF. In DNA, the CDR3 is TGTGCCAGCAGCTTAGGATACAACAGGGAGCTGTTTTTT.

The CDR3 here is CASSQDLLAGGLNEQFF. As DNA, the CDR3 is TGTGCCAGCAGCCAAGATCTCTTAGCGGGGGGCCTCAATGAGCAGTTCTTC. The chain joins TRBV4-2 to TRBJ2-1; 10 bases line up with TRBD2. There are 17 residues in the CDR3. V gave up 0 bases and J gave up 6 bases; unmatched junction bases: 8. Germline assignment: CDR1 LGHNA and CDR2 YNFKEQ.

This clone was seen only a few times. The chain uses TRBV4-1 and TRBJ1-4; D not resolved. Per germline, CDR1 MGHRA and CDR2 YSYEKL. The CDR3 contains 14 residues. V was shortened by 1 base and J by 8 bases, with 11 bases between the two germline ends. CDR3: CASSQGTAEEKLFF. CDR3 DNA sequence: TGCGCCAGCAGCCAAGGAACGGCAGAAGAAAAACTGTTTTTT.

This clone has more than one count but fewer than ten. The chain couples TRBV11-2 to TRBJ2-1, with no clear D. V lost 1 base to trimming and J lost 9 bases, with 10 bases between them. The CDR3 is made up of 13 amino acids. Germline V gene lookup returns CDR1 SGHAT and CDR2 FQNNGV. The DNA of the CDR3 is TGTGCCAGCAGCTTAGTTGATCGTGGTGAGCAGTTCTTC. Protein: CASSLVDRGEQFF.

J is TRBJ2-1 and V is TRBV11-2; maybe TRBD1 (6 bases). There are 18 residues in the CDR3. Trimming took off 5 bases at V and 0 bases at J, with 20 bases between the two ends. CDR1 SGHAT and CDR2 FQNNGV come from the germline V gene. In nucleotides, the CDR3 is TGTGCCAGCAGCCCCACTTACGGGACATCGGTCTCCTACAATGAGCAGTTCTTC. It codes for CASSPTYGTSVSYNEQFF.

This clone appeared once. The chain is built from TRBV13 and TRBJ1-2, with 7 bases identical to TRBD1. V shed 0 bases and J 4 bases; nucleotides not matched to a gene: 11. Per the germline V gene, CDR1 is PRHDT and CDR2 is FYEKMQ (reference sequence). The CDR3 sequence is 17 residues long. This chain's CDR3 is CASSLGRWDRSFYGYTF. In nucleotides, the CDR3 is TGTGCCAGCAGCTTAGGTCGGTGGGACAGATCCTTCTATGGCTACACCTTC.

The V call is TRBV5-8, the J call TRBJ2-1, with 8 bases fitting TRBD1. CDR1 SGHTS and CDR2 YDEGEE come from the germline V gene. This CDR3 contains 14 residues. V gave up 4 bases and J gave up 4 bases; unmatched junction bases: 4. CDR3 nucleotides: TGTGCCAGCAGCCGACAGGGGAGATACAATGAGCAGTTCTTC. It encodes CASSRQGRYNEQFF.

The chain joins TRBV5-1 to TRBJ2-1; 8 nucleotides align to TRBD1. CDR1 SGHRS and CDR2 YFSETQ come from the germline V gene. There are 15 residues in the CDR3. Trimming cost V 0 bases and J 4 bases; bases outside gene matches: 3. CDR3 in amino acids: CASSLVQGAYNEQFF. In nucleotides, the CDR3 is TGCGCCAGCAGCTTGGTCCAGGGGGCTTACAATGAGCAGTTCTTC. The variable domain in full, completed from reference TRBV5-1 and TRBJ2-1, reads KAGVTQTPRYLIKTRGQQVTLSCSPISGHRSVSWYQQTPGQGLQFLFEYFSETQRNKGNFPGRFSGRQFSNSRSEMNVSTLELGDSALYLCASSLVQGAYNEQFFGPGTRLTVL.

The gene calls are TRBV11-1 and TRBJ2-7; the D is unclear. The CDR3 sequence is 15 residues long. Trimming pared 1 base from V and 1 base from J, leaving 11 bases between. Looked up from germline, CDR1 is SGHAT and CDR2 is FQDESV (reference sequence). Written as DNA, the CDR3 is TGTGCCAGCAGCTTAGGGCGGCACGGGTCCTACGAGCAGTACTTC. This codes for CASSLGRHGSYEQYF. The full variable domain, completed using reference TRBV11-1 and TRBJ2-7, is EAEVAQSPRYKITEKSQAVAFWCDPISGHATLYWYRQILGQGPELLVQFQDESVVDDSQLPKDRFSAERLKGVDSTLKIQPAELGDSAMYLCASSLGRHGSYEQYFGPGTRLTVT.

The rearrangement uses TRBV27 and TRBJ2-7; 11 positions agree with TRBD1. V trimming: 3 bases; J trimming: 2 bases; junction bases outside the gene matches: 3. There are 15 residues in the CDR3. From germline, CDR1 is MNHEY and CDR2 SMNVEV (reference sequence). In DNA form, the CDR3 reads TGTGCCAGCAGTTTGGTGGGACAGGGGGCCTACGAGCAGTACTTC. Amino acid sequence: CASSLVGQGAYEQYF.

The rearrangement links TRBV4-1 to TRBJ2-4; 10 bases fit TRBD2. Germline lookup yields CDR1 MGHRA and CDR2 YSYEKL. The CDR3 contains 16 residues. V lost 2 bases, J lost 1 base, and 2 bases stayed unmatched. CDR3 amino acids: CASSQMGLAAKNIQYF. The CDR3 nucleotides read TGCGCCAGCAGCCAAATGGGACTAGCGGCCAAAAACATTCAGTACTTC.